The following is a TCR beta chain sequence with its context. Its target is not known. These data come from a study of OX40 agonist ivuxolimab in advanced cancers. Study-wide background: Patients receiving dose escalation had hepatocellular carcinoma, melanoma, renal cell or head and neck cancer. Age averaged roughly 60 years (range roughly 23 to 85), and just over 80% were male. Study results and limitations: CD8+ T cells showed, on average, more clonal expansion than CD4+ cells.

TCRdb's table, derived via immunoSEQ multiplex PCR, lists solely in-frame clones and lacks some. This sample yields some 61,000 clones, of which 75% to 90% are seen a single time; less than 6% belongs to the top ten. The V and J ends lost 5 bases and 0 bases respectively, with 11 bases between them. Germline V gene lookup returns CDR1 MNHEY and CDR2 SMNVEV (reference sequence). This CDR3 spans 15 amino acids. The sample was CD4+ or CD8+ T cells sorted from blood, taken in a trial of the OX40 agonist ivuxolimab. The receptor comes from an adult with an advanced solid tumor such as melanoma, head and neck, liver or kidney cancer. The J gene is TRBJ2-1, the V gene TRBV27; D possibly corresponds to TRBD2 (5 bases). The DNA for the CDR3 is TGTGCCAGCAGTGTAGCGCTTAGCTCCTACAATGAGCAGTTCTTC. It yields the protein CASSVALSSYNEQFF.